This entry lists 23 T cell receptor beta chains sequenced from one sample in a study of cytomegalovirus exposure and HLA in healthy donors. Libraries were prepared by immunoSEQ multiplex PCR; TCRdb keeps only in-frame clonotypes and omits some of them. The sample consists of about 63,000 clones, 89% of them appearing once. The sequencing sample was made of PBMCs. Receptor source: a woman between 18 and 30 years old in good health and CMV-seronegative.

In this sample, this clone turned up once. The chain carries TRBV5-1 and TRBJ2-7; a weak D match, TRBD2 (5 bases). The CDR3 sequence is 15 residues long. Germline CDR1 reads SGHRS; CDR2 reads YFSETQ. V lost 4 bases to trimming and J lost 0 bases, with 14 bases between them. The CDR3 region has the DNA TGCGCCAGCAGCCGAGGGCCGGGTTCCTCCTACGAGCAGTACTTC. This translates into CASSRGPGSSYEQYF.

The rearrangement joins TRBV28 to TRBJ1-4, with unresolved D. V gave up 7 bases and J gave up 0 bases, with 6 bases separating them. CDR1 MDHEN and CDR2 SYDVKM come from the germline V gene. This CDR3 is 13 amino acids long. The DNA of the CDR3 is TGTGCCAGCACTGGGCCAACTAATGAAAAACTGTTTTTT. Its translation: CASTGPTNEKLFF.

There are a few counts of this clone. The chain links TRBV5-1 to TRBJ2-1; 14 bases align to TRBD2. The CDR3 totals 20 residues. V was pared by 2 bases and J by 8 bases, with 18 bases of the junction left unmatched. Germline V gene lookup returns CDR1 SGHRS and CDR2 YFSETQ. The CDR3 is CASSFRGQGAPGLAGDEQFF. The CDR3 coding sequence is TGCGCCAGCAGCTTTAGGGGACAGGGGGCGCCGGGACTAGCGGGAGATGAGCAGTTCTTC.

This clone appeared once. The rearrangement uses TRBV7-2 and TRBJ2-7, with a possible D match to TRBD1 (5 bases). Germline CDR1 reads SGHTA; CDR2 reads FQGNSA. This CDR3 is built from 15 residues. Between the trimmed V and J ends, which lost 1 base and 2 bases, there was a span of 12 bases. The CDR3 coding sequence is TGTGCCAGCAGCTTAGATTCTTCAGGGCCCTACGAGCAGTACTTC. Protein: CASSLDSSGPYEQYF.

The V and J genes are TRBV18 and TRBJ2-3; TRBD1 might be the D (5 bases). Germline-derived CDR1 and CDR2 are KGHSH and LQKENI. This CDR3 contains 16 residues. V was clipped by 3 bases and J by 4 bases, with 17 bases between them. This CDR3 is CASSPVLIGAADTQYF. CDR3 nucleotide sequence: TGTGCCAGCTCACCGGTTTTGATAGGGGCTGCAGATACGCAGTATTTT.

V gene TRBV30 combines with J gene TRBJ2-2; a possible D gene is TRBD1 (6 bases). The CDR3 length is 13 residues. CDR1 is GTSNPN and CDR2 is SVGIG in the germline V gene (reference sequence). Trimming pared 4 bases from V and 5 bases from J, leaving 11 bases between. CDR3 coding DNA: TGTGCCTGGAACCGTCAGGGGACCGGGGAGCTGTTTTTT. Its translation: CAWNRQGTGELFF.

This clone has a single count. The V and J genes are TRBV11-2 and TRBJ2-6; maybe TRBD2 (7 bases). Per germline, CDR1 SGHAT and CDR2 FQNNGV. Trimming left V 5 bases short and J 4 bases short, with 24 bases between. This CDR3 is 19 amino acids long. Here the CDR3 reads CASSPRGGWSSSGANVLTF. In nucleotides, the CDR3 is TGTGCCAGCAGCCCGAGGGGGGGCTGGAGTTCTTCCGGGGCCAACGTCCTGACTTTC.

The chain couples TRBV6-5 to TRBJ2-5; 8 nucleotides align to TRBD2. Looked up from germline, CDR1 is MNHEY and CDR2 is SVGAGI. Germline trimming cut 4 bases from V and 2 bases from J; bases unmatched to any gene: 6. This CDR3 comprises 15 residues. This CDR3 reads CASSSLAGYQETQYF. The CDR3 DNA follows: TGTGCCAGCAGTTCCCTAGCGGGCTATCAAGAGACCCAGTACTTC.

The chain couples TRBV6-4 to TRBJ1-4; D gene uncertain. The germline V and J ends were trimmed by 6 bases and 8 bases, with 22 bases remaining between them. The CDR3 has 16 residues. The germline gives CDR1 MRHNA, CDR2 SNTAGT. CDR3 sequence reads: CASRAGSGNLGEKLFF. The CDR3 DNA follows: TGTGCCAGCAGGGCCGGATCCGGGAACCTGGGGGAAAAACTGTTTTTT.

The J gene is TRBJ2-1, the V gene TRBV19; TRBD2 aligns across 14 bases. The CDR3 runs to 18 residues. Germline loops: CDR1 LNHDA, CDR2 SQIVND (reference sequence). V lost 5 bases and J lost 2; bases outside the gene matches: 8. The CDR3 region is CASSPEGLAGAPYNEQFF. The CDR3 DNA reads as TGTGCCAGTAGTCCCGAGGGACTAGCGGGGGCCCCCTACAATGAGCAGTTCTTC.

V is TRBV7-2 and J is TRBJ1-1; the D gene is possibly TRBD1 (6 bases). The CDR3 runs to 14 residues. Germline V lookup: CDR1 SGHTA, CDR2 FQGNSA. The germline V and J ends were trimmed by 5 bases and 4 bases, with 14 bases remaining between them. The CDR3 sequence is CASSKYRESTEAFF. In DNA form, the CDR3 reads TGTGCCAGCAGCAAATACAGGGAGAGCACTGAAGCTTTCTTT.

This clone was observed a few times. The gene calls are TRBV7-2 and TRBJ2-7; TRBD2 aligns across 8 bases. Per the germline V gene, CDR1 is SGHTA and CDR2 is FQGNSA. Trimming removed 6 bases from V and 0 bases from J; junction bases left unmatched: 7. The CDR3 runs 15 residues. The CDR3 DNA reads as TGTGCCAGCAGTCCACAAGGGACTAGCTCCTACGAGCAGTACTTC. The encoded protein is CASSPQGTSSYEQYF.

The chain links TRBV28 to TRBJ2-7; D might be TRBD2 (6 bases). Between the trimmed V and J ends, which lost 3 bases and 3 bases, there was a span of 9 bases. There are 13 residues in the CDR3. Germline CDR1 reads MDHEN; CDR2 reads SYDVKM. This CDR3 is CASSLTAGYEQYF. The DNA of the CDR3 is TGTGCCAGCAGTTTGACAGCGGGCTACGAGCAGTACTTC.

The chain links TRBV6-1 to TRBJ2-5, with D perhaps matching TRBD1 (6 bases). This CDR3 has 15 residues. Looked up from germline, CDR1 is MNHNS and CDR2 is SASEGT. V was pared by 6 bases and J by 0 bases, with 14 bases between. CDR3 residues: CASSSARGYQETQYF. DNA for the CDR3: TGTGCCAGCAGCTCGGCGAGGGGGTACCAAGAGACCCAGTACTTC.

The gene calls are TRBV15 and TRBJ1-2, with D possibly being TRBD1 (6 bases). Deletions cut 5 bases from V and 2 bases from J, with 9 bases between. Germline-derived CDR1 and CDR2 are LNHNV and YYDKDF (reference sequence). The CDR3 has 13 residues. The CDR3 DNA sequence: TGTGCCACCAGCGAGACAGGAAACTATGGCTACACCTTC. Encoded protein: CATSETGNYGYTF.

V gene TRBV29-1 combines with J gene TRBJ2-1; D not certain. Germline loops: CDR1 SQVTM, CDR2 ANQGSEA. Trimming took off 7 bases at V and 3 bases at J, with 16 bases between the two ends. There are 14 residues in the CDR3. The CDR3 sequence: CSAALASLYNEQFF. CDR3 nucleotides: TGCAGCGCTGCCTTAGCCAGCCTCTACAATGAGCAGTTCTTC.

The rearrangement links TRBV7-9 to TRBJ2-1; tentatively, D is TRBD2 (6 bases). V was cut by 3 bases and J by 7 bases, with 16 bases left in between. Germline CDR1 reads SEHNR; CDR2 reads FQNEAQ (reference sequence). The length of the CDR3 is 15 residues. CDR3 bases: TGTGCCAGCAGCTTCTACGGGAGCCCCGGTAATGAGCAGTTCTTC. Amino acid sequence: CASSFYGSPGNEQFF.

The genes are TRBV19 and TRBJ2-7; 15 nucleotides agree with TRBD2. The ends lost 4 bases at V and 6 bases at J; junction bases unmatched: 4. Germline CDR1 LNHDA, CDR2 SQIVND (reference sequence). The CDR3 has 15 residues. CDR3 nucleotide sequence: TGTGCCAGTAGTACCGGGACTAGCGGGGGGTTCGAGCAGTACTTC. Translated, it gives CASSTGTSGGFEQYF.

The CDR3: CASSPYLQGSYGYTF. The CDR3 DNA reads as TGTGCCAGCAGCCCATACCTACAGGGTTCCTATGGCTACACCTTC. The chain employs TRBV7-9 and TRBJ1-2, with D tentatively TRBD1 (6 bases). V was pared by 5 bases and J by 4 bases, with 17 bases between. The germline gives CDR1 SEHNR, CDR2 FQNEAQ (reference sequence). The CDR3 has 15 amino acids.

The chain combines TRBV30 with TRBJ2-2; D possibly corresponds to TRBD2 (5 bases). The CDR3 loop spans 15 amino acids. Germline CDR1 and CDR2: GTSNPN and SVGIG (reference sequence). The V end lost 4 bases, the J end lost 7 bases, and 19 bases lay between the germline ends. Written as DNA, the CDR3 is TGTGCCTGGAACGGCGACGGGGTAGCGCGCGGGGAGCTGTTTTTT. Protein sequence: CAWNGDGVARGELFF.

The chain uses TRBV29-1 and TRBJ1-2; 7 positions match TRBD1. The V gene end was trimmed by 6 bases and the J gene end by 2 bases; junction bases not matched to a gene: 3. Germline V gene lookup returns CDR1 SQVTM and CDR2 ANQGSEA. This CDR3 has 12 amino acids. CDR3 loop: CSVGQTNYGYTF. The DNA for the CDR3 is TGCAGCGTGGGACAGACCAACTATGGCTACACCTTC.

CDR3 amino acids: CASSLYLETQYF. The CDR3 coding sequence is TGTGCCAGCAGCTTATATCTGGAGACCCAGTACTTC. The rearrangement joins TRBV7-2 to TRBJ2-5; no clear D gene. Germline lookup yields CDR1 SGHTA and CDR2 FQGNSA. V was clipped by 2 bases and J by 5 bases, with 6 bases between them. The CDR3 runs to 12 residues.

V gene TRBV6-5 combines with J gene TRBJ2-2, with D perhaps matching TRBD1 (6 bases). The CDR3 is made up of 15 amino acids. The V gene's germline CDR1 is MNHEY and CDR2 SVGAGI. Trimming shortened V by 7 bases and J by 5 bases, and 17 bases separated the two germline ends. The CDR3 is CASTVVQGGTGELFF. DNA for the CDR3: TGTGCCAGCACTGTGGTACAGGGCGGGACCGGGGAGCTGTTTTTT.